This T cell receptor (beta chain) is from a study of T cell repertoires in cytomegalovirus infection (dated by TCRdb to between 2018 and 2021). At the level of the whole study: The HLA type of each donor mattered for the analysis, because public TCR beta signatures pointed to carriage of CMV infection along with the matching HLA type.

The sequencing machine was an Illumina HiSeq 1500. Using fastp trimming at Q25 and MiXCR clonotype assembly, TCRdb reanalyzed the public sequencing data and kept in-frame beta chains. Merged by CDR3 protein, the rows form single entries marked with the most common genes and DNA. The sample includes about 530,000 distinct CDR3 sequences, with roughly 29% observed a single time. The ten largest clones take up less than 15% of the sample. On this clonotype itself: The antigen this receptor binds is unknown. Base qualities are not provided; no much larger clone lies one nucleotide away.

Trimming at the junction amounts to 7 bases on V and 3 bases on J, and the germline ends lie 21 bases apart. Including cysteine and phenylalanine, the CDR3 has 16 amino acids. Only the CDR3 DNA is retained, 48 bases long and in frame from the first base. CDR1 and CDR2 are drawn from the germline V gene: MNHEY, SVGAGI. Study-level results and caveats: The ex vivo response was dominated by HLA-C-restricted CMV-specific TCR beta clonotypes, which also provided the single most frequent clonotype in two of eight donors. In both this cohort and an independent cohort of 350 to 400 donors, the cumulative frequency of public TCR beta family members distinguished carriers of CMV infection plus the relevant HLA type.

This TCR was sampled from a human donor in good health (CMV status not recorded). Some clones in this sample may be carry-over from other donors' samples. Sequencing was carried out using PBMCs. Recombination joined TRBV6-5 with TRBJ1-2; the D gene is perhaps TRBD1, on 6 matching bases. CDR3 protein: CASTRTVTSFYYGYTF. Read as DNA, the sequence is TGTGCCAGCACGAGGACAGTCACCTCGTTCTACTATGGCTACACCTTC.